This is a list of T cell receptor beta chains from one sample in a study of response to subunit inactivated influenza vaccine. MiXCR, applied by TCRdb to the RT-PCR reads, yields one record per CDR3 protein. The repertoire includes about 300,000 distinct CDR3 sequences, approximately 21% of them detected once, and 10% to 13% sits in the top ten. Sequencing used PBMCs from blood, obtained about 19 months after vaccination. The receptors were sampled from a man between 50 and 75 years old who received an inactivated influenza vaccine. Each CDR3 is given with its conserved first and last residue. A D gene is named only where the DNA matches it firmly.

TRBD1,15,TRBV20-1,TRBJ1-1,CSARDYRGRDTEAFF
TRBD2,19,TRBV4-3,TRBJ2-3,CASSQESVGGLAGLDTQYF
NA,15,TRBV5-1,TRBJ2-5,CASSWRLGTQETQYF
NA,15,TRBV6-5,TRBJ1-2,CASSSQGHSDYGYTF
TRBD1,15,TRBV20-1,TRBJ1-5,CSATGQAGSNQPQHF
NA,15,TRBV12-3/TRBV12-4,TRBJ2-1,CASSLERSTYNEQFF
NA,15,TRBV27,TRBJ1-6,CASSLLAQGNSPLHF
TRBD2,16,TRBV9,TRBJ2-1,CASSARSGGAKIEQFF
TRBD1,15,TRBV5-1,TRBJ1-6,CASSLGGQGRSPLHF
TRBD2,15,TRBV20-1,TRBJ2-1,CSAPSGTSGFGEQFF
TRBD1,15,TRBV27,TRBJ1-2,CASSLSGTGAYGYTF
NA,13,TRBV20-1,TRBJ2-5,CSARVWEQETQYF
TRBD1,15,TRBV12-3/TRBV12-4,TRBJ1-1,CASSPRTGINTEAFF
NA,18,TRBV3-1,TRBJ1-2,CASSQDKAGRILSYGYTF
TRBD2,16,TRBV27,TRBJ2-4,CASSQTSGTAKNIQYF
NA,15,TRBV7-9,TRBJ1-1,CASSLASSPYTEAFF
NA,15,TRBV28,TRBJ1-4,CASTRGGWVNEKLFF
NA,15,TRBV19,TRBJ1-2,CASSIGVLSGYGYTF
NA,15,TRBV19,TRBJ1-2,CASSIVGRQNYGYTF
TRBD1,12,TRBV6-5,TRBJ1-5,CATGTGNQPQHF
TRBD1,15,TRBV5-1,TRBJ2-1,CASSWTGGTGYEQFF
NA,14,TRBV9,TRBJ1-6,CASSVGGDNSPLHF
NA,15,TRBV5-1,TRBJ1-3,CASSRDRSSGNTIYF
TRBD1,14,TRBV6-5,TRBJ2-7,CASSLGQGWNEQYF
TRBD1,16,TRBV20-1,TRBJ1-4,CSARVPSGQGDEKLFF
NA,12,TRBV7-2,TRBJ2-7,CASSHDLFEQYF
NA,15,TRBV5-6,TRBJ2-3,CASSPTRWITDTQYF
TRBD2,14,TRBV20-1,TRBJ2-7,CSARTELAGYEQYF